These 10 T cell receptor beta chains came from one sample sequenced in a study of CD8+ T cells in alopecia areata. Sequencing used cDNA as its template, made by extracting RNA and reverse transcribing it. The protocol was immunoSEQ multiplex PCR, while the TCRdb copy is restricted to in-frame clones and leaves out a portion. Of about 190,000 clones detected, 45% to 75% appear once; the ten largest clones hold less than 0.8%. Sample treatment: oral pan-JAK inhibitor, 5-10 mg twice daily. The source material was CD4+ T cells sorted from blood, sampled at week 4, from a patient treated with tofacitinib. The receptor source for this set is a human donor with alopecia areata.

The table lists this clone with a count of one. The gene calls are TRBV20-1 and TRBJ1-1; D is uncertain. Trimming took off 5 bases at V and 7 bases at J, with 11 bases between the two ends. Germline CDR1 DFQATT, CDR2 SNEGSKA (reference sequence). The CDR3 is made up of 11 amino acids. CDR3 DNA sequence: TGCAGTGCTCCTAAAGTGGGTGAAGCTTTCTTT. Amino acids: CSAPKVGEAFF.

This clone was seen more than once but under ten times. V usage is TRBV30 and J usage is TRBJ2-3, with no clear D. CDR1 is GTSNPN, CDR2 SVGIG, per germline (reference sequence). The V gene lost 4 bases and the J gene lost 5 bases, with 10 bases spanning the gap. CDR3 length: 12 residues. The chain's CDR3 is CAWNPPQDTQYF. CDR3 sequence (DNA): TGTGCCTGGAACCCCCCTCAAGATACGCAGTATTTT.

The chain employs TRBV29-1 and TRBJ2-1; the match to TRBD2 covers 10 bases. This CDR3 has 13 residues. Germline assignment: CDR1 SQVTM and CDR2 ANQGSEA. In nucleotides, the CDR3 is TGCAGTACATTAGCGGGAGGTTACAATGAGCAGTTCTTC. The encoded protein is CSTLAGGYNEQFF.

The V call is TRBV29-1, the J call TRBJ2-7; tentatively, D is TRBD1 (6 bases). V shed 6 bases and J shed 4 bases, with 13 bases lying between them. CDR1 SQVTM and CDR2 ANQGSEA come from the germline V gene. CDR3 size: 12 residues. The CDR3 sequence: CSVYKGQYEQYF. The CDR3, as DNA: TGCAGCGTGTACAAGGGACAATACGAGCAGTACTTC.

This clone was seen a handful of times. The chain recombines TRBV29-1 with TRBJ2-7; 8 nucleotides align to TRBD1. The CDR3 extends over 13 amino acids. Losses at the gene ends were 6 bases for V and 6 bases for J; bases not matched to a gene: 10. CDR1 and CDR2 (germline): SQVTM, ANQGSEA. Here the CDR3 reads CSVSDRGLSEQYF. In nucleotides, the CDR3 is TGCAGCGTCTCCGACAGGGGTCTTTCCGAGCAGTACTTC.

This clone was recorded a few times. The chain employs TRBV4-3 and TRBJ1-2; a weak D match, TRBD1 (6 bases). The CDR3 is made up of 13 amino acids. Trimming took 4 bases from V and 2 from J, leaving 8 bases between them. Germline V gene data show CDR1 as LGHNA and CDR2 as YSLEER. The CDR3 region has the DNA TGCGCCAGCAGCCGGACAGAAAACTATGGCTACACCTTC. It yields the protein CASSRTENYGYTF.

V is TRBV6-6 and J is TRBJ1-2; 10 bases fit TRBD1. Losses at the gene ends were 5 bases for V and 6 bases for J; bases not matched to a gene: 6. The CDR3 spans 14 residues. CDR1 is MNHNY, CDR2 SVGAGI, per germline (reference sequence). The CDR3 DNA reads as TGTGCCAGCAGTCCGGCCGGGACAGGGGATGGCTACACCTTC. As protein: CASSPAGTGDGYTF.

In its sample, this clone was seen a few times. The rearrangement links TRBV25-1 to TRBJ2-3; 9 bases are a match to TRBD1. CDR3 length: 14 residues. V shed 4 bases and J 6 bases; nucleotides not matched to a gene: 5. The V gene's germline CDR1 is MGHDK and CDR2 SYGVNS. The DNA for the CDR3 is TGTGCCAGCAGTGTAGGGACAGGGACCGATACGCAGTATTTT. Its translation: CASSVGTGTDTQYF.

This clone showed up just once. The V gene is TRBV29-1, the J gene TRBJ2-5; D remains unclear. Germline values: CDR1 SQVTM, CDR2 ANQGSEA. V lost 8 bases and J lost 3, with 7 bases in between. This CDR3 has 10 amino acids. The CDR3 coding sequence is TGCAGCATAGCAAAAGAGACCCAGTACTTC. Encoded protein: CSIAKETQYF.

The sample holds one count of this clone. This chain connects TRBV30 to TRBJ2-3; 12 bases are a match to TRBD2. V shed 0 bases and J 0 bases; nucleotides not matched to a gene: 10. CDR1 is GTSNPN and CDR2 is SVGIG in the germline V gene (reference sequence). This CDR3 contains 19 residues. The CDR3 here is CAWSVLAGGVDTSTDTQYF. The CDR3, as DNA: TGTGCCTGGAGTGTACTAGCGGGAGGTGTTGACACTAGCACAGATACGCAGTATTTT.